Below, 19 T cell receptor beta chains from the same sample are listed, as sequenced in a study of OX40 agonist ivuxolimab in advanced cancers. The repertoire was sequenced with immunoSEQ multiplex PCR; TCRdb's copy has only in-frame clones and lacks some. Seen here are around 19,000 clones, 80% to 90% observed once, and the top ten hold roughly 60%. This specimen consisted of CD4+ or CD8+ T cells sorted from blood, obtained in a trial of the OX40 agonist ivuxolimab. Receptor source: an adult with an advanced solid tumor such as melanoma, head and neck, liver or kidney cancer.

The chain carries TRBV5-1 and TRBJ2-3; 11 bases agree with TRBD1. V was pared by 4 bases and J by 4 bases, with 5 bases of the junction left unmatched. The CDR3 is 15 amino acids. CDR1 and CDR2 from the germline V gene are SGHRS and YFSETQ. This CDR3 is CASSPGTGGSDTQYF. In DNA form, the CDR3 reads TGCGCCAGCAGCCCAGGGACAGGGGGATCAGATACGCAGTATTTT.

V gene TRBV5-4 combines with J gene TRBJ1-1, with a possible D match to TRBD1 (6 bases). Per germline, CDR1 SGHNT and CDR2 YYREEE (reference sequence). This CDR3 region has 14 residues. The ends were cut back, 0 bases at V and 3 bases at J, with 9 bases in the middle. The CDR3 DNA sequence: TGTGCCAGCAGCTTGGAACAGGGATACACTGAAGCTTTCTTT. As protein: CASSLEQGYTEAFF.

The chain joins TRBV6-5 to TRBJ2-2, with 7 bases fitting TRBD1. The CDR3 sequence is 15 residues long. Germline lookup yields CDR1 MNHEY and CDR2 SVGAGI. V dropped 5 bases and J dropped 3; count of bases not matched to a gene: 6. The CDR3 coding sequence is TGTGCCAGCAGTGGAATCGACAGGGACACCGGGGAGCTGTTTTTT. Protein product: CASSGIDRDTGELFF.

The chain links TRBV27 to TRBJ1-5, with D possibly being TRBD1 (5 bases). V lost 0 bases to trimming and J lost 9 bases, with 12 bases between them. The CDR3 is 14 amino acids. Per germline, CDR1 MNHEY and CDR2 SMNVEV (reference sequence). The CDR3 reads CASSLSGGTTPQHF. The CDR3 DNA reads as TGTGCCAGCAGTTTATCGGGGGGGACGACGCCCCAGCATTTT.

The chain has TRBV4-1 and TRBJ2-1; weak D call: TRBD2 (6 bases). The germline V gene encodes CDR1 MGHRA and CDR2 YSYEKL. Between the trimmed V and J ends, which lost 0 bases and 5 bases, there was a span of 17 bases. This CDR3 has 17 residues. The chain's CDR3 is CASSQDRLTRADNEQFF. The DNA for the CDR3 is TGCGCCAGCAGCCAAGATCGTCTGACTAGAGCGGACAATGAGCAGTTCTTC.

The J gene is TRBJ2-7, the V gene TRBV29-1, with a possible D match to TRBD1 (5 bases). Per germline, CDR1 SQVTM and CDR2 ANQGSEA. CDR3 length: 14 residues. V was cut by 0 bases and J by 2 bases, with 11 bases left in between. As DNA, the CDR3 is TGCAGCGTTGAAGAGGGAAAGGGGACCTACGAGCAGTACTTC. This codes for CSVEEGKGTYEQYF.

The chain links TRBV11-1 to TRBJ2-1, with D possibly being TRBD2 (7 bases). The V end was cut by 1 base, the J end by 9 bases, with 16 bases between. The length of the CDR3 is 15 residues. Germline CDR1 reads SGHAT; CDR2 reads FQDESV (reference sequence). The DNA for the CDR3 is TGTGCCAGCAGCTTAGTAGGGGGGGACGTAGGTGAGCAGTTCTTC. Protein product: CASSLVGGDVGEQFF. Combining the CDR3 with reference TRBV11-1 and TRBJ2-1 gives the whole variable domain EAEVAQSPRYKITEKSQAVAFWCDPISGHATLYWYRQILGQGPELLVQFQDESVVDDSQLPKDRFSAERLKGVDSTLKIQPAELGDSAMYLCASSLVGGDVGEQFFGPGTRLTVL.

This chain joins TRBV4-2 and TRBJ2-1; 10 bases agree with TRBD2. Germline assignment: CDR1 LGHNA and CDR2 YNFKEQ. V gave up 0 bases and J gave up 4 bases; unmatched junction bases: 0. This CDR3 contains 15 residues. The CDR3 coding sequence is TGTGCCAGCAGCCAAGAACTAGCGGGATACAATGAGCAGTTCTTC. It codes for CASSQELAGYNEQFF.

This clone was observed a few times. The CDR3: CASRPLHF. CDR3 in DNA: TGTGCCAGCAGACCCCTCCACTTT. The chain recombines TRBV27 with TRBJ1-6, with D unclear. The germline V gene encodes CDR1 MNHEY and CDR2 SMNVEV (reference sequence). Trimming pared 6 bases from V and 12 bases from J, leaving 0 bases between. The CDR3 runs to 8 residues.

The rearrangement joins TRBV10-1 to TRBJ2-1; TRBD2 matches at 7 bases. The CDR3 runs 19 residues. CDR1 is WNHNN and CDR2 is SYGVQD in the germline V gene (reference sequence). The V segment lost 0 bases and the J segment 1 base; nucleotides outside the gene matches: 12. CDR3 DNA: TGCGCCAGCAGTGAGTCGGGAGCGGGGATGTTCAGATCCTACAATGAGCAGTTCTTC. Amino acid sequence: CASSESGAGMFRSYNEQFF.

CDR3 DNA sequence: TGTGCCAGCAGAGAAGCGGGGGAGAACGATGGCTACACCTTC. It is translated as CASREAGENDGYTF. The chain carries TRBV7-9 and TRBJ1-2; the D gene is possibly TRBD1 (5 bases). V shed 6 bases and J shed 6 bases, with 17 bases lying between them. The germline V gene has CDR1 SEHNR and CDR2 FQNEAQ (reference sequence). The CDR3 sequence is 14 residues long.

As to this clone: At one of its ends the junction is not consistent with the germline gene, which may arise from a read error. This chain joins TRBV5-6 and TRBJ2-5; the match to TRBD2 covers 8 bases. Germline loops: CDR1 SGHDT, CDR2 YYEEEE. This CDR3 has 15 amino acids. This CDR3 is CASSLNPAGEETQYF. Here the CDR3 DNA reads TGTGCCAGCAGCTTGAACCCAGCGGGGGAGGAGACCCAATACTTC.

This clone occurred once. CDR3 sequence reads: CASRSAVAPNQPQHF. The CDR3 nucleotides read TGTGCCAGCAGATCCGCGGTGGCCCCTAATCAGCCCCAGCATTTT. The V and J genes are TRBV28 and TRBJ1-5; D ambiguous. The V gene's germline CDR1 is MDHEN and CDR2 SYDVKM. This CDR3 region has 15 residues. The germline V and J ends were trimmed by 6 bases and 4 bases, with 16 bases remaining between them.

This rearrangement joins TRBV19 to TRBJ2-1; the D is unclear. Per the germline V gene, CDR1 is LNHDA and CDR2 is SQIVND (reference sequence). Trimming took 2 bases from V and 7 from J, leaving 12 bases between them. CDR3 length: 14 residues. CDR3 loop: CASSISGAGNEQFF. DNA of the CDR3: TGTGCCAGTAGTATATCGGGCGCCGGGAATGAGCAGTTCTTC.

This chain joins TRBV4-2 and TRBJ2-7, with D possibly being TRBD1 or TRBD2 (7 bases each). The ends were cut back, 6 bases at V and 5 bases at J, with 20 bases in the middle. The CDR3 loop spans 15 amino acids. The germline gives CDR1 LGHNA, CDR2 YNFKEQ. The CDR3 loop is CASRESGTDPHEQYF. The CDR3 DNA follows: TGTGCCAGCAGAGAGAGCGGGACAGACCCCCACGAGCAGTACTTC.

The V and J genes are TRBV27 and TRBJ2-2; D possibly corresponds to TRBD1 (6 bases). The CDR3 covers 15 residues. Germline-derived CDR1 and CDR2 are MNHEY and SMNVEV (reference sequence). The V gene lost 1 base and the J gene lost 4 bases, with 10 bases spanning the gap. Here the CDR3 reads CASSLWQGSTGELFF. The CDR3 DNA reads TGTGCCAGCAGTTTATGGCAGGGGAGCACCGGGGAGCTGTTTTTT.

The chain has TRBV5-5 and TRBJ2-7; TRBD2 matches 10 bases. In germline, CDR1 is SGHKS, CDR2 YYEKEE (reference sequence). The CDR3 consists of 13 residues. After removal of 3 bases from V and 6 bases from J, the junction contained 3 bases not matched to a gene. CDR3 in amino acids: CASSSGLAPEQYF. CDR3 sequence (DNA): TGTGCCAGCAGCTCGGGACTAGCGCCCGAGCAGTACTTC.

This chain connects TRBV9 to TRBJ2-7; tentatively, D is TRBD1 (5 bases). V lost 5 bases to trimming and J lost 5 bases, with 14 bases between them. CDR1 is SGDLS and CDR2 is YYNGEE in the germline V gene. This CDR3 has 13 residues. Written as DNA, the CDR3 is TGTGCCAGCAGTCCTAGGGGCTCGGACGAGCAGTACTTC. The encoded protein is CASSPRGSDEQYF. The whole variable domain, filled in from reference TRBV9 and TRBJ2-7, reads DSGVTQTPKHLITATGQRVTLRCSPRSGDLSVYWYQQSLDQGLQFLIQYYNGEERAKGNILERFSAQQFPDLHSELNLSSLELGDSALYFCASSPRGSDEQYFGPGTRLTVT.

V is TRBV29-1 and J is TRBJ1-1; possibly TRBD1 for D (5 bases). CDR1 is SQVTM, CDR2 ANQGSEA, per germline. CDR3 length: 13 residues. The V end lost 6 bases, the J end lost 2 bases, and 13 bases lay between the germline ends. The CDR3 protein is CSVSWGINTEAFF. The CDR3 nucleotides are TGCAGCGTCTCCTGGGGGATAAACACTGAAGCTTTCTTT.